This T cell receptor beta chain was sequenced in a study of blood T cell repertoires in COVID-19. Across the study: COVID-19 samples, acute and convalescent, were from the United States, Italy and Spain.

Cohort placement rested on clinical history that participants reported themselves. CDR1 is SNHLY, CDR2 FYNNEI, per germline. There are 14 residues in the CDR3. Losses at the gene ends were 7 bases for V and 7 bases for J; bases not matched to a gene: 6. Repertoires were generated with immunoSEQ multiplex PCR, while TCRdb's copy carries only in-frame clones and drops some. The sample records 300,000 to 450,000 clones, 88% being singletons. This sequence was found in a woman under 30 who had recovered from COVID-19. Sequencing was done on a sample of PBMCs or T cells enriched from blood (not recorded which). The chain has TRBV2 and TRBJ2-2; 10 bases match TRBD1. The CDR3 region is CASTPGQGFGELFF. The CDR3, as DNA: TGTGCCAGCACCCCGGGACAGGGGTTCGGGGAGCTGTTTTTT. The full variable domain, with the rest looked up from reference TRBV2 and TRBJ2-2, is EPEVTQTPSHQVTQMGQEVILRCVPISNHLYFYWYRQILGQKVEFLVSFYNNEISEKSEIFDDQFSVERPDGSNFTLKIRSTKLEDSAMYFCASTPGQGFGELFFGEGSRLTVL.